This T cell receptor (beta chain) came from a study of blood T cell repertoires in COVID-19. TCRdb's table, derived via immunoSEQ multiplex PCR, lists solely in-frame clones and lacks some. The sample yields some 97,000 clones, 75% to 95% seen once. Germline V gene sequence: CDR1 KGHSH, CDR2 LQKENI. V was shortened by 6 bases and J by 1 base, with 19 bases between the two germline ends. The CDR3 has 17 amino acids. The clonotype originates from a man aged 55 to 69 with acute or convalescent COVID-19. The chain links TRBV18 to TRBJ1-3; TRBD1 is a possible D gene (6 bases). The sequenced sample consisted of peripheral blood. This CDR3 is CASSPTTGRPSGNTIYF. The CDR3 DNA is TGTGCCAGCTCCCCCACAACAGGGCGGCCGTCTGGAAACACCATATATTTT.